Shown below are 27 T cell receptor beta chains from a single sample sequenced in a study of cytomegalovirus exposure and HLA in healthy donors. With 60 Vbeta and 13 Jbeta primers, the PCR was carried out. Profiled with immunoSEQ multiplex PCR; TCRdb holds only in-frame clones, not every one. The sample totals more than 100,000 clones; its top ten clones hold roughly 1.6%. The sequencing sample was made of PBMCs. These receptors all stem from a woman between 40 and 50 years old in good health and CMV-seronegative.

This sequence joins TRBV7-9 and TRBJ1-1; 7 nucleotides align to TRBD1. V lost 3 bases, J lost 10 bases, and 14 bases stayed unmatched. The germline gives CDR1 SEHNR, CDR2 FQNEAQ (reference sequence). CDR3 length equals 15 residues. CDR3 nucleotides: TGTGCCAGCAGCTTCCACTTACAAACAGGGGTCGGAGCTTTCTTT. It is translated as CASSFHLQTGVGAFF.

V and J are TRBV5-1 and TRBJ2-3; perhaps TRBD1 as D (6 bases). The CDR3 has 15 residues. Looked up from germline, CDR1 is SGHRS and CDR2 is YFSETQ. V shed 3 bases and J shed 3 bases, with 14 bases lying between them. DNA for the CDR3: TGCGCCAGCAGCTCTCGACAGGTTGGAACAGATACGCAGTATTTT. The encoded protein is CASSSRQVGTDTQYF.

The CDR3 DNA reads as TGTGCCAGCAGCTTAAGGGGAAACTATGGCTACACCTTC. Its protein product is CASSLRGNYGYTF. The chain has TRBV11-2 and TRBJ1-2, with D tentatively TRBD1 (5 bases). Trimming cost V 2 bases and J 2 bases, with 6 bases left between them. This CDR3 is 13 amino acids long. Germline V CDR1 and CDR2: SGHAT, FQNNGV.

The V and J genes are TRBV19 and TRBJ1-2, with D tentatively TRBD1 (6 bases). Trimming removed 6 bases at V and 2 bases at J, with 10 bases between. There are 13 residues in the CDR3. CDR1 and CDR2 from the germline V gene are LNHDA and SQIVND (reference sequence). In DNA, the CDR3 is TGTGCCAGTAGCAATACAGGGAACTATGGCTACACCTTC. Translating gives CASSNTGNYGYTF.

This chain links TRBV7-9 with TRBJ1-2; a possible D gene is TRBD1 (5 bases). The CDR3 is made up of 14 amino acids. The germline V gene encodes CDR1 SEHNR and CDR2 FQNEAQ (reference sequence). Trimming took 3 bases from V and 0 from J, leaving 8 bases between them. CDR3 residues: CASSLTATNYGYTF. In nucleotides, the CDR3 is TGTGCCAGCAGCTTGACAGCTACTAACTATGGCTACACCTTC.

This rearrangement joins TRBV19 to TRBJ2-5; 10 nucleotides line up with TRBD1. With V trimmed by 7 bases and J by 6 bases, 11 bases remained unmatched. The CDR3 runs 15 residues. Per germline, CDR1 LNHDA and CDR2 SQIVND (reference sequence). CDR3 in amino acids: CASTRSGDRGQTQYF. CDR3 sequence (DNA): TGTGCCAGTACCCGAAGCGGGGACAGGGGACAGACCCAGTACTTC.

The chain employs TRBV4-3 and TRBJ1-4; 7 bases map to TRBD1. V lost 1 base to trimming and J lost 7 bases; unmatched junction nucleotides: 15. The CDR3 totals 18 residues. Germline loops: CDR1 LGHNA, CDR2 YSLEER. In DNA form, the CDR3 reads TGCGCCAGCAGCCAAGGCTACGGTCGTGGTGGGACAGCTGAAAAACTGTTTTTT. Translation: CASSQGYGRGGTAEKLFF.

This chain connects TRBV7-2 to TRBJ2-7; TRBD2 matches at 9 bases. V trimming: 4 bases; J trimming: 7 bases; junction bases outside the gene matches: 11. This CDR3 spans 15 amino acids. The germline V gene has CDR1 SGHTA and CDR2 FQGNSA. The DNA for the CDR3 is TGTGCCAGCAGCTCCCAGCGGGGGGCCCTAGGGGAGCAGTACTTC. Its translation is CASSSQRGALGEQYF.

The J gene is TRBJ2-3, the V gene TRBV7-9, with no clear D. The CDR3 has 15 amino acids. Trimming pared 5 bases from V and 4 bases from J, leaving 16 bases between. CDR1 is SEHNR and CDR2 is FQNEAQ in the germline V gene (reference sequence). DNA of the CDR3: TGTGCCAGCAGCCCCCCACAGCCTCGATCAGATACGCAGTATTTT. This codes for CASSPPQPRSDTQYF.

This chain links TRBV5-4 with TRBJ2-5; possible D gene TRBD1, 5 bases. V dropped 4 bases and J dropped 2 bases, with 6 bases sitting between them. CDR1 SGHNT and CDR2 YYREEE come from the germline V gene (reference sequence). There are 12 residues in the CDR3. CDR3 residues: CASSRQQETQYF. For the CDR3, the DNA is TGTGCCAGCAGCCGACAGCAAGAGACCCAGTACTTC.

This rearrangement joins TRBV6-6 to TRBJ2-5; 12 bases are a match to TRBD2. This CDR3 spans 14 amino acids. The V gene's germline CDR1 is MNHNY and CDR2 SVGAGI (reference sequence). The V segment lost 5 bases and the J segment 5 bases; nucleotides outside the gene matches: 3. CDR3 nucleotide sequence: TGTGCCAGCAGTCGACTAGCGGGAGTGGAGACCCAGTACTTC. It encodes CASSRLAGVETQYF.

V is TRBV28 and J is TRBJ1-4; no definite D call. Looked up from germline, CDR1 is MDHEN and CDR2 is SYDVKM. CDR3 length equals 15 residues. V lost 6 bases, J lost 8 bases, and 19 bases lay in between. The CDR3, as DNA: TGTGCCAGCAGACCCCGGACTGCTGTAAACGAAAAACTGTTTTTT. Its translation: CASRPRTAVNEKLFF.

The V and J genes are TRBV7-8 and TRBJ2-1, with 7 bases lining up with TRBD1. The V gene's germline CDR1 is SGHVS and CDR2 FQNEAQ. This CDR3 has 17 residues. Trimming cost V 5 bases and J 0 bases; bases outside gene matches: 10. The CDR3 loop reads CASSAPYRDSSYNEQFF. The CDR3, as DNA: TGTGCCAGCAGCGCACCTTACCGGGACAGCTCCTACAATGAGCAGTTCTTC.

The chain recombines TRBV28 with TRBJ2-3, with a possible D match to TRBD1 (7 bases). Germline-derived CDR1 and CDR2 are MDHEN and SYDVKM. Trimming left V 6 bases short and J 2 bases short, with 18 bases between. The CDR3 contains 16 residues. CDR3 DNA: TGTGCCAGCAGCAAAAAGGAGGGGGCCTTCACAGATACGCAGTATTTT. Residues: CASSKKEGAFTDTQYF.

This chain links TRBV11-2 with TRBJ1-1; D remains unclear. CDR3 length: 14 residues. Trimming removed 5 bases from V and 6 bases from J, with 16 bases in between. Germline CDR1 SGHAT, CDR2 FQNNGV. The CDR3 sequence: CASSPTGWAPEAFF. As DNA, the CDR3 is TGTGCCAGCAGCCCAACGGGGTGGGCGCCTGAAGCTTTCTTT.

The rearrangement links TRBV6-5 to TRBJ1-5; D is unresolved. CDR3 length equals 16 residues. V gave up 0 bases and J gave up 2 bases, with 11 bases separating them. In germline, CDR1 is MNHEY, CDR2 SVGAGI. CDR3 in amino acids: CASSYSRHGGNQPQHF. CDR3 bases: TGTGCCAGCAGTTACTCGAGGCACGGGGGCAATCAGCCCCAGCATTTT.

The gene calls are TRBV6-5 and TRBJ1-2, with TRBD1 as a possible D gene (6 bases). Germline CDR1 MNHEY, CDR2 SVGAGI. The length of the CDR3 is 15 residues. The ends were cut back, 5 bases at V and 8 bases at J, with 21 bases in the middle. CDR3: CASSPSGRGALGYTF. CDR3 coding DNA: TGTGCCAGCAGTCCTTCCGGCCGGGGGGCATTGGGCTACACCTTC.

For the CDR3, the DNA is TGTGCCAGCAGTTTCGGGGGGGAGACCACTGAAGCTTTCTTT. Its protein is CASSFGGETTEAFF. This chain joins TRBV27 and TRBJ1-1; a possible D gene is TRBD1 (5 bases). Germline V gene lookup returns CDR1 MNHEY and CDR2 SMNVEV (reference sequence). The CDR3 consists of 14 residues. V was clipped by 3 bases and J by 4 bases, with 12 bases between them.

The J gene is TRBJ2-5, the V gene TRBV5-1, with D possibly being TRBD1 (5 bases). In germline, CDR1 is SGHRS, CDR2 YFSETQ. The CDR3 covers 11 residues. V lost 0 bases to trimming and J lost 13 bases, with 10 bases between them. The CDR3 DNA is TGCGCCAGCAGCTTGGAACAGGATGTGTACTTC. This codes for CASSLEQDVYF.

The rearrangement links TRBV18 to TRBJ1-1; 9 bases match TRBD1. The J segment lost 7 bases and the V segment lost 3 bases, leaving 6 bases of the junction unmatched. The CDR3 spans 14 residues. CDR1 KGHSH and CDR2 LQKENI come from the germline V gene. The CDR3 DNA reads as TGTGCCAGCTCACCTGCATGGGACAGGGTTGAAGCTTTCTTT. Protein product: CASSPAWDRVEAFF.

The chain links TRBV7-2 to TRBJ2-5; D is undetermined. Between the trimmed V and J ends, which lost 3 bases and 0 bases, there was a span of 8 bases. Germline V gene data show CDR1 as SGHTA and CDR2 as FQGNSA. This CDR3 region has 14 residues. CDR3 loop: CASSFDLYQETQYF. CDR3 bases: TGTGCCAGCAGCTTCGACTTGTACCAAGAGACCCAGTACTTC.

CDR3 DNA sequence: TGTGCCAGCAGCCCAGGACAGGGAGCCACAGATACGCAGTATTTT. Protein sequence: CASSPGQGATDTQYF. The chain joins TRBV7-9 to TRBJ2-3, with 8 bases matching TRBD1. The CDR3 contains 15 residues. V lost 5 bases, J lost 2 bases, and 6 bases stayed unmatched. Germline CDR1 and CDR2: SEHNR and FQNEAQ (reference sequence).

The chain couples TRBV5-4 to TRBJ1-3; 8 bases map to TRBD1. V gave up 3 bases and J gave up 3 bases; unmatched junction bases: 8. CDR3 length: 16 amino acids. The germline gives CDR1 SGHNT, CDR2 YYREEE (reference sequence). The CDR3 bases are TGTGCCAGCAGCTCGGACAGGGTGGAGAGTGGAAACACCATATATTTT. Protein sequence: CASSSDRVESGNTIYF.

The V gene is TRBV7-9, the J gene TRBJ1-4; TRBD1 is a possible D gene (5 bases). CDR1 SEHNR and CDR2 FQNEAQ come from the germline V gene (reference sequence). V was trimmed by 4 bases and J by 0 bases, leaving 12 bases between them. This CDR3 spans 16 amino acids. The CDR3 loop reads CASSSTGGATNEKLFF. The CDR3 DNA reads TGTGCCAGCAGCTCCACGGGGGGGGCAACTAATGAAAAACTGTTTTTT.

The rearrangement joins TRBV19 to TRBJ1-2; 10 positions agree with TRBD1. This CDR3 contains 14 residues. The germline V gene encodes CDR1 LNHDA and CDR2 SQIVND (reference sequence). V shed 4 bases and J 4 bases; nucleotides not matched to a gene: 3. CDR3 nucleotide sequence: TGTGCCAGTAGTACGCGACAGGGGGCCTATGGCTACACCTTC. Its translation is CASSTRQGAYGYTF.

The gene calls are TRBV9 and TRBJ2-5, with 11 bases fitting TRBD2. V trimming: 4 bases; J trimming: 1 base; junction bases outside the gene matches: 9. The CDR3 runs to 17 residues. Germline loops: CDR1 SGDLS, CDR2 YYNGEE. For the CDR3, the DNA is TGTGCCAGCAGCCCCGAGGTTACTAGCGGGGGCCAAGAGACCCAGTACTTC. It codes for CASSPEVTSGGQETQYF. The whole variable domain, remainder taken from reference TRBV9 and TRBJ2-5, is DSGVTQTPKHLITATGQRVTLRCSPRSGDLSVYWYQQSLDQGLQFLIQYYNGEERAKGNILERFSAQQFPDLHSELNLSSLELGDSALYFCASSPEVTSGGQETQYFGPGTRLLVL.

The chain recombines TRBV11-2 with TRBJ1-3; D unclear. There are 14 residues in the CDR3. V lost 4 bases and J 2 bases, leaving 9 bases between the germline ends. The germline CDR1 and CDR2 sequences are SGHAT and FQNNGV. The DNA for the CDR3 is TGTGCCAGCAGCTCTCGCTCGGCTGGAAACACCATATATTTT. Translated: CASSSRSAGNTIYF.